Listed here are 12 T cell receptor beta chains from one sample, sequenced in a study of immune heterogeneity within non-small cell lung tumors (dated by TCRdb to between 2018 and 2020). Genomic DNA extracted from bulk tumor tissue served as TCR template, with around 0.55 ug gDNA amplified per sample. During surgery, multiple biopsies were taken from each primary tumor, with sampling sites spaced as far apart as possible within the tumor mass. The study cohort was described as untreated, and the patients were newly diagnosed NSCLC cases having curative surgery. The listed sequencing device is HiSeq X Ten. The TCR beta CDR3 region was amplified with a multiplex PCR system whose first round ran for approximately 11 cycles using 32 V-gene forward primers and 13 J-gene reverse primers. TCRdb applied fastp at Q25 and MiXCR to the public reads, then kept only in-frame beta chains. Each entry is one CDR3 protein sequence, shown with its most common DNA and genes. The table for this sample lists roughly 4,000 distinct CDR3 sequences; around 24% of them were counted only once. Jointly, the top ten make up 8.5% to 10% of the sample.

The sequenced sample was lung tumor tissue. All receptors come from a man aged 45-60 years with non-small cell lung cancer.

In this sample, this clonotype is medium-sized (0.01 to 0.1%). The V call is TRBV5-5, the J call TRBJ2-2; perhaps TRBD2 as D (5 bases). Trimming stripped 1 base from V and 4 bases from J, with 11 bases between. The CDR3 runs 15 residues. The germline V gene encodes CDR1 SGHKS and CDR2 YYEKEE (reference sequence). The CDR3 protein is CASSLRGRPTGELFF. The DNA of the CDR3 is TGTGCCAGCAGCTTGAGAGGGCGCCCCACCGGGGAGCTGTTTTTT.

This clonotype is deemed medium-sized. This chain joins TRBV19 and TRBJ2-7; 12 bases are a match to TRBD1. J gave up 5 bases and V 6 bases, and 14 bases lay outside the gene matches. Germline loops: CDR1 LNHDA, CDR2 SQIVND (reference sequence). This CDR3 is built from 17 residues. CDR3: CASSSGTGGAPGNEQYF. The CDR3 DNA reads TGTGCCAGTAGCTCCGGGACAGGGGGCGCCCCGGGTAACGAGCAGTACTTC.

With regard to this clonotype: A read error may be the cause here, since a much bigger clone is one base away. The chain has TRBV2 and TRBJ1-1; 7 nucleotides line up with TRBD1. CDR3 length: 16 residues. Germline V gene sequence: CDR1 SNHLY, CDR2 FYNNEI. With V trimmed by 6 bases and J by 3 bases, 13 bases remained unmatched. CDR3 nucleotides: TGTGCCAGCAGCCAAGGGGGGACAGTGGTGGACACTGAAGCTTTCTTT. This encodes CASSQGGTVVDTEAFF. The full variable domain, with the rest looked up from reference TRBV2 and TRBJ1-1, is EPEVTQTPSHQVTQMGQEVILRCVPISNHLYFYWYRQILGQKVEFLVSFYNNEISEKSEIFDDQFSVERPDGSNFTLKIRSTKLEDSAMYFCASSQGGTVVDTEAFFGQGTRLTVV.

Judged by abundance, this clonotype is medium-sized. V gene TRBV30 combines with J gene TRBJ1-5; a weak D match, TRBD1 (6 bases). From germline, CDR1 is GTSNPN and CDR2 SVGIG (reference sequence). CDR3 length: 16 residues. V lost 2 bases, J lost 7 bases, and 21 bases lay in between. The CDR3 DNA sequence: TGTGCCTGGAGTTTAGCAGGGGCCGGACCTCGACAGCCCCAGCATTTT. This translates into CAWSLAGAGPRQPQHF. The complete variable domain, with remaining parts taken from reference TRBV30 and TRBJ1-5, reads SQTIHQWPATLVQPVGSPLSLECTVEGTSNPNLYWYRQAAGRGLQLLFYSVGIGQISSEVPQNLSASRPQDRQFILSSKKLLLSDSGFYLCAWSLAGAGPRQPQHFGDGTRLSIL.

Sample share makes this clonotype large. The chain couples TRBV6-5 to TRBJ2-7, with 8 bases matching TRBD2. Germline V CDR1 and CDR2: MNHEY, SVGAGI. This CDR3 region has 14 residues. Losses at the gene ends were 2 bases for V and 0 bases for J; bases not matched to a gene: 0. The CDR3 region has the DNA TGTGCCAGCAGTTACGGGACTAGCTCCTACGAGCAGTACTTC. It codes for CASSYGTSSYEQYF.

This clonotype is judged medium-sized. The J gene is TRBJ2-7, the V gene TRBV20-1; perhaps TRBD1 as D (6 bases). CDR1 is DFQATT and CDR2 is SNEGSKA in the germline V gene (reference sequence). This CDR3 is built from 14 residues. Trimming took 2 bases from V and 0 from J, leaving 11 bases between them. CDR3 amino acids: CSARIGTNSYEQYF. As DNA, the CDR3 is TGCAGTGCTAGAATCGGGACAAACTCCTACGAGCAGTACTTC.

Remarks on this clonotype: At one end, the junction sequence differs from germline, possibly due to a read error. The chain uses TRBV7-2 and TRBJ2-2, with D perhaps matching TRBD2 (6 bases). This CDR3 has 14 residues. Per the germline V gene, CDR1 is SGHTA and CDR2 is FQGNSA. The CDR3: CASSLGGGTRELFF. In DNA form, the CDR3 reads TGTGCCAGCAGTTTAGGTGGGGGGACCCGGGAGCTGTTTTTT.

With respect to this clonotype: A junction end diverges from the germline sequence, so it may reflect a read error. This chain links TRBV27 with TRBJ1-2; 7 bases line up with TRBD1. The CDR3 is 16 amino acids. CDR1 is MNHEY, CDR2 SMNVEV, per germline (reference sequence). The CDR3 DNA reads TGTGCCAGCAGTTTCTATTGGTCAGGGGGACTCGATGGTTACACCTTC. Encoded protein: CASSFYWSGGLDGYTF.

This clonotype is judged medium-sized. The chain combines TRBV5-8 with TRBJ2-1; 12 bases are shared with TRBD2. The germline V gene has CDR1 SGHTS and CDR2 YDEGEE. V lost 4 bases, J lost 10 bases, and 9 bases stayed unmatched. The CDR3 spans 15 residues. The DNA for the CDR3 is TGTGCCAGCAGCCATTGGACTAGCGGGGCCCCCGAGCAGTTCTTC. Translated, it gives CASSHWTSGAPEQFF. Looking up the rest from reference TRBV5-8 and TRBJ2-1 gives the full variable domain: EAGVTQSPTHLIKTRGQQATLRCSPISGHTSVYWYQQALGLGLQFLLWYDEGEERNRGNFPPRFSGRQFPNYSSELNVNALELEDSALYLCASSHWTSGAPEQFFGPGTRLTVL.

The gene calls are TRBV7-2 and TRBJ2-2, with 12 bases fitting TRBD2. The V and J ends lost 7 bases and 8 bases, in that order; junction bases with no gene match: 8. Germline V CDR1 and CDR2: SGHTA, FQGNSA. The CDR3 sequence is 15 residues long. CDR3 residues: CASKGLAGKTGELFF. CDR3 sequence (DNA): TGTGCCAGCAAAGGACTAGCGGGAAAGACGGGGGAGCTGTTTTTT.

This clonotype is medium-sized (0.01 to 0.1%) in the sample. V gene TRBV18 combines with J gene TRBJ1-3; possibly TRBD1 for D (5 bases). The V end was cut by 3 bases, the J end by 0 bases, with 9 bases between. Germline CDR1 KGHSH, CDR2 LQKENI. The CDR3 spans 15 residues. The chain's CDR3 is CASSPVQASGNTIYF. The CDR3, as DNA: TGTGCCAGCTCACCGGTACAGGCCTCTGGAAACACCATATATTTT.

This clonotype is categorized as medium-sized (0.01 to 0.1%). The chain carries TRBV5-1 and TRBJ2-3; maybe TRBD1 (5 bases). The CDR3 extends over 14 amino acids. Trimming left V 5 bases short and J 5 bases short, with 15 bases between. Germline values: CDR1 SGHRS, CDR2 YFSETQ. The CDR3 DNA reads TGCGCCAGCAGGTGGCAGGGCCGTCTAGATACGCAGTATTTT. Translation: CASRWQGRLDTQYF.